A selection of T cell receptor beta chains follows, all from one sample in a study of glioma-infiltrating T cells after dendritic cell vaccination. Profiling relied on immunoSEQ multiplex PCR, and the TCRdb table lists in-frame clones only, not all of them. The data contain around 100,000 clones, approximately 80% of them singletons. This specimen was blood, taken before dendritic cell vaccination. The receptors derive from a human donor with glioblastoma. CDR3s include the opening cysteine and the closing phenylalanine or tryptophan.

j_call v_call cdr3_aa
TRBJ2-1 TRBV30 CAWSVRQYNEQFF
TRBJ1-6 TRBV15 CATRLSNSPLHF
TRBJ2-5 TRBV6-6 CASSYPASVETQYF
TRBJ1-2 TRBV5-4 CASPPAPRDFNYGYTF
TRBJ2-1 TRBV4-2 CASSLTLAGGSYNEQFF
TRBJ2-2 TRBV2 CASRARGTNTGELFF
TRBJ2-3 TRBV7-3 CASSPHRGNMNTQYF
TRBJ1-4 TRBV7-9 CASSSTGPNEKLFF
TRBJ1-5 TRBV4-2 CASSQGPGGGGQPQHF
TRBJ2-1 TRBV6-1 CASSDKRGVREQFF
TRBJ2-7 TRBV7-2 CASSPSAGSETSYEQYF
TRBJ2-7 TRBV18 CASSPQQVSYEQYF
TRBJ2-3 TRBV5-6 CAAGQGSDTQYF
TRBJ2-3 TRBV9 CASSAEDRGRDTQYF
TRBJ2-2 TRBV25-1 CASSGQRERDTGELFF
TRBJ2-7 TRBV6-1 CASIRGGTYEQYF
TRBJ2-3 TRBV5-4 CAVFRDTSTDTQYF
TRBJ2-1 TRBV5-1 CASSMDRPSYNEQFF
TRBJ1-2 TRBV11-2 CASRLDRDGGYTF
TRBJ2-5 TRBV6-5 CASIAPGLAGGTQYF
TRBJ2-3 TRBV6-5 CASSYRQGSDTQYF
TRBJ2-7 TRBV6-5 CASWRDYEQYF
TRBJ2-7 TRBV6-1 CASSPGTGGTYEQYF
TRBJ1-4 TRBV5-1 CASMGQDNEKLFF
TRBJ1-4 TRBV15 CATSRAAGGEKLFF
TRBJ2-5 TRBV4-1 CASSVSGTTQETQYF
TRBJ1-1 TRBV9 CASSTTDGQGIAFF
TRBJ1-1 TRBV5-1 CASSTGQNTEAFF